This T cell receptor beta chain stems from a study of OX40 agonist ivuxolimab in advanced cancers. Study information: Three patients got partial responses; one had hepatocellular carcinoma and two had cutaneous melanoma.

A word on this clone: Its antigen is as yet unknown.

Generated by immunoSEQ multiplex PCR, the TCRdb table keeps only in-frame clones and is missing some. The sample consists of tens of thousands of clones, around four fifths of them appearing once. Overall study results and limits: The mean number of expanded clones was higher in CD8+ T cells than in CD4+.

Per the germline V gene, CDR1 is SGDLS and CDR2 is YYNGEE. This CDR3 has 16 residues. J lost 4 bases, V lost 0 bases, and 5 bases had no gene match. This receptor was taken from an adult with an advanced solid tumor such as melanoma, head and neck, liver or kidney cancer. The genes are TRBV9 and TRBJ2-7, with 12 bases lining up with TRBD2. The material was CD4+ or CD8+ T cells sorted from blood, obtained in a trial of the OX40 agonist ivuxolimab. The CDR3 nucleotides read TGTGCCAGCAGCGTAGAGTCTAGCGGGAGGGTTTACGAGCAGTACTTC. Translating gives CASSVESSGRVYEQYF.